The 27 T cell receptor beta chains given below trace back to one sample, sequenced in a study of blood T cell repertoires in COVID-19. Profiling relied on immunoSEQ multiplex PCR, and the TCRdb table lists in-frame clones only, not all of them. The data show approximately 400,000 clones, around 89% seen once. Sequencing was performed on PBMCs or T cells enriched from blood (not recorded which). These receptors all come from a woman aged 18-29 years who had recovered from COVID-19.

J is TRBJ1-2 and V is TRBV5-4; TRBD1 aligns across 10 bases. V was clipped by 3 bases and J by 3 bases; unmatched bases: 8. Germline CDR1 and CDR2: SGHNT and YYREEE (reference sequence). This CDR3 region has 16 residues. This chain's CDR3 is CASSSPGDRGHYGYTF. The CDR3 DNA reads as TGTGCCAGCAGCTCGCCCGGAGACAGGGGGCACTATGGCTACACCTTC.

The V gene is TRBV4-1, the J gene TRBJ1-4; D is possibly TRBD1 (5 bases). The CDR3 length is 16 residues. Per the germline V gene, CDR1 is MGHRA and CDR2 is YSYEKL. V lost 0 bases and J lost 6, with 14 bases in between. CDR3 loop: CASSQDLYRQDEKLFF. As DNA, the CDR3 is TGCGCCAGCAGCCAAGATCTCTACAGGCAGGATGAAAAACTGTTTTTT.

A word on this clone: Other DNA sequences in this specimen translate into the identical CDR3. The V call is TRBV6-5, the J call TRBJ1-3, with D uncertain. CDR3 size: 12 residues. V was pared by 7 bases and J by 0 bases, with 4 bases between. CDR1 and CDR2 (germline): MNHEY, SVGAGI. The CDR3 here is CASTLSGNTIYF. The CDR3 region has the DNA TGTGCCAGCACCCTCTCTGGAAACACCATATATTTT.

CDR3 protein: CASSKTGGVYEQYF. CDR3 in DNA: TGCGCCAGCAGCAAGACAGGGGGCGTGTACGAGCAGTACTTC. This chain joins TRBV5-1 and TRBJ2-7; 10 nucleotides match TRBD1. V gave up 4 bases and J gave up 4 bases; unmatched junction bases: 5. In germline, CDR1 is SGHRS, CDR2 YFSETQ. The CDR3 is 14 residues long.

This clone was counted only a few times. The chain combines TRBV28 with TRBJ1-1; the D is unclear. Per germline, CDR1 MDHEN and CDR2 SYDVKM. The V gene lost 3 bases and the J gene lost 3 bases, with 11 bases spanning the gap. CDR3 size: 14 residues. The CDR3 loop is CASSFSSRYTEAFF. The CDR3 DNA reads TGTGCCAGCAGTTTTAGTTCTAGGTACACTGAAGCTTTCTTT.

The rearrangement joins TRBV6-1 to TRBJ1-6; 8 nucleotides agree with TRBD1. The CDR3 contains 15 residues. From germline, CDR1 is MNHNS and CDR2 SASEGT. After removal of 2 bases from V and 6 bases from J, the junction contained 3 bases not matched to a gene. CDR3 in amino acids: CASSETGGINSPLHF. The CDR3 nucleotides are TGTGCCAGCAGTGAAACAGGGGGGATTAATTCACCCCTCCACTTT.

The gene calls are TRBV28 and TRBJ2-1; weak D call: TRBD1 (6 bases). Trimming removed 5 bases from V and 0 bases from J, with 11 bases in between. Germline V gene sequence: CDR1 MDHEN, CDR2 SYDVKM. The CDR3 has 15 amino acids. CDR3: CASSLDRSSYNEQFF. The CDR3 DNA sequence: TGTGCCAGCAGTCTTGACAGGAGCTCCTACAATGAGCAGTTCTTC.

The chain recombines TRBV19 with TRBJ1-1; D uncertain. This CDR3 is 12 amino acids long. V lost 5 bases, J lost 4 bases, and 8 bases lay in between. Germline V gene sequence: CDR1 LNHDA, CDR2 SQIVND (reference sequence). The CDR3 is CASSHEGTEAFF. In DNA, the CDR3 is TGTGCCAGTAGTCACGAGGGCACTGAAGCTTTCTTT.

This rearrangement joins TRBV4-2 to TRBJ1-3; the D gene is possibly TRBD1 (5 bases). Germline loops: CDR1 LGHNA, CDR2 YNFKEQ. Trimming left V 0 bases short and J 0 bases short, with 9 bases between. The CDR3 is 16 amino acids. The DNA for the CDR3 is TGTGCCAGCAGCCAAGAAGCGGGGCACTCTGGAAACACCATATATTTT. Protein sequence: CASSQEAGHSGNTIYF.

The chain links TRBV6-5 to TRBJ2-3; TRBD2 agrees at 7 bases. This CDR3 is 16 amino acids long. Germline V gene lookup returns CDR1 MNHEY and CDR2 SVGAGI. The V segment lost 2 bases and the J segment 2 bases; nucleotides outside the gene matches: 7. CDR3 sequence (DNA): TGTGCCAGCAGTTACCAATCCGGGGGGTTCACAGATACGCAGTATTTT. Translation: CASSYQSGGFTDTQYF.

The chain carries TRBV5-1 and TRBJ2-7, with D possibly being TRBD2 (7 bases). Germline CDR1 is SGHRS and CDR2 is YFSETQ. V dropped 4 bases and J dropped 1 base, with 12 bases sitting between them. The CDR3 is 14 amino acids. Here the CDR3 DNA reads TGCGCCAGCAGCCCAGCGGGACATTCCTACGAGCAGTACTTC. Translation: CASSPAGHSYEQYF.

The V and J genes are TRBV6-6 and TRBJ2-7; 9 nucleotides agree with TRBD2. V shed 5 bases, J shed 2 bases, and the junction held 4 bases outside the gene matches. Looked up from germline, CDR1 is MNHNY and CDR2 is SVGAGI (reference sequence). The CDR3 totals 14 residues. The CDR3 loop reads CASSRAGGPYEQYF. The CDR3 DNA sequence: TGTGCCAGCAGTAGGGCGGGGGGGCCCTACGAGCAGTACTTC.

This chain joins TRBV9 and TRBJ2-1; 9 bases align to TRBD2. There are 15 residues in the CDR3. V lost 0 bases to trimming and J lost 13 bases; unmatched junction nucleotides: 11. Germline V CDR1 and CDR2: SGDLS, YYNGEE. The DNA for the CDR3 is TGTGCCAGCAGCGTAGCCCCCGCTGGGCGGGGGGGCCAGTTCTTC. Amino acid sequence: CASSVAPAGRGGQFF.

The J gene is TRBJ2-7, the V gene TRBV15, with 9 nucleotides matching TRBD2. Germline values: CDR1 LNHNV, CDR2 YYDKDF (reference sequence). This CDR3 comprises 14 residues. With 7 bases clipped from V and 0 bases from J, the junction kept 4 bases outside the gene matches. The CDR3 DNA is TGTGCCACCACGAGCGGGGGGAGCTCCTACGAGCAGTACTTC. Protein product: CATTSGGSSYEQYF.

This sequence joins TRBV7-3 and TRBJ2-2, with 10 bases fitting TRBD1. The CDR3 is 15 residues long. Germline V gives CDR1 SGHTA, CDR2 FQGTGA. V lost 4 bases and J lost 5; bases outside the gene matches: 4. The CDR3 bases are TGTGCCAGCAGCTCCAGACAGGGGGCGACCGGGGAGCTGTTTTTT. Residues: CASSSRQGATGELFF.

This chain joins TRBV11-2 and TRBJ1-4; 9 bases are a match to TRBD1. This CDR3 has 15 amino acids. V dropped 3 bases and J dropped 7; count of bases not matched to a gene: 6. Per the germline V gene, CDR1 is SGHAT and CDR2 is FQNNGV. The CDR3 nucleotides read TGTGCCAGCAGCTTCACAGGGGGCTCAGGTGAAAAACTGTTTTTT. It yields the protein CASSFTGGSGEKLFF.

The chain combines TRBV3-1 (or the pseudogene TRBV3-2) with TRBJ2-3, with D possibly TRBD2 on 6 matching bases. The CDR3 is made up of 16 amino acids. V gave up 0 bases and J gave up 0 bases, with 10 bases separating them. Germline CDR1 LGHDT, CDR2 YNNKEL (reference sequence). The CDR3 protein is CASSQDSGVSTDTQYF. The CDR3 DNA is TGTGCCAGCAGCCAAGATTCGGGGGTTAGCACAGATACGCAGTATTTT.

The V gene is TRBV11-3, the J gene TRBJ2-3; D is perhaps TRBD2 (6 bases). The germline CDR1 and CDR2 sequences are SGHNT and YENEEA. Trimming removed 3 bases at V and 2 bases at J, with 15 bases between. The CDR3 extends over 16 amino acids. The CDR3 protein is CASSFALGGFTDTQYF. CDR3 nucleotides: TGTGCCAGCAGCTTTGCGTTGGGGGGATTCACAGATACGCAGTATTTT. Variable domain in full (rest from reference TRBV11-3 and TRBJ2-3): EAGVVQSPRYKIIEKKQPVAFWCNPISGHNTLYWYLQNLGQGPELLIRYENEEAVDDSQLPKDRFSAERLKGVDSTLKIQPAELGDSAVYLCASSFALGGFTDTQYFGPGTRLTVL.

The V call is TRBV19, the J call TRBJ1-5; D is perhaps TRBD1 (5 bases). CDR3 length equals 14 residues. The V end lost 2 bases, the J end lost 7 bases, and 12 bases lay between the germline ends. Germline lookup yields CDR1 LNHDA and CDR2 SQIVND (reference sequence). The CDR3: CASSIIGGSQPQHF. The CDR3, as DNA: TGTGCCAGTAGTATAATCGGGGGGAGCCAGCCCCAGCATTTT.

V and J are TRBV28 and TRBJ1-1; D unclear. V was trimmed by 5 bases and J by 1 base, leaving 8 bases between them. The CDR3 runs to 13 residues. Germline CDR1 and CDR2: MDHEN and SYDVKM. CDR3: CASSPTRNTEAFF. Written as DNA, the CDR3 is TGTGCCAGCAGTCCCACCAGGAACACTGAAGCTTTCTTT.

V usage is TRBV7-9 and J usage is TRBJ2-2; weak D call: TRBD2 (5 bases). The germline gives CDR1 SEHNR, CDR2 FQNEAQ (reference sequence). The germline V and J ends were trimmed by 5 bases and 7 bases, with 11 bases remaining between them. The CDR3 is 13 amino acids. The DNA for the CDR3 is TGTGCCAGCAGCCCTACCGGGGACGGGGAGCTGTTTTTT. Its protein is CASSPTGDGELFF.

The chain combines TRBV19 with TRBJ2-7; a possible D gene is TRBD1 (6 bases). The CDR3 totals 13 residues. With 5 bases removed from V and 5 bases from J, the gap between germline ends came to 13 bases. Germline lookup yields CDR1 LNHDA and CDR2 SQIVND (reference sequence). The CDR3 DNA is TGTGCCAGTAGTCAAATAGGGGGTCACGAGCAGTACTTC. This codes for CASSQIGGHEQYF.

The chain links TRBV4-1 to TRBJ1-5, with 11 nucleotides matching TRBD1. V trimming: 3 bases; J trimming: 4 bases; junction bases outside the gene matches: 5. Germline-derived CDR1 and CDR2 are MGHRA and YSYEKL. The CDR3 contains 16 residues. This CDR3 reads CASSQADRGRNQPQHF. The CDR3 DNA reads TGCGCCAGCAGCCAGGCGGACAGGGGGCGAAATCAGCCCCAGCATTTT.

The CDR3 DNA sequence: TGTGCCAGTAGGACCGGGACAGGGTTGTTTACTGAAGCTTTCTTT. It encodes CASRTGTGLFTEAFF. This rearrangement joins TRBV19 to TRBJ1-1, with 9 bases identical to TRBD1. Germline-derived CDR1 and CDR2 are LNHDA and SQIVND (reference sequence). This CDR3 is 15 amino acids long. The ends lost 6 bases at V and 5 bases at J; junction bases unmatched: 10.

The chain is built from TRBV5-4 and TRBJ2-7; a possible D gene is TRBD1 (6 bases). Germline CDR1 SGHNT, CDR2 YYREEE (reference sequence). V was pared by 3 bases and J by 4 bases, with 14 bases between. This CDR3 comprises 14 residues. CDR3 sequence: CASSWIGQIYEQYF. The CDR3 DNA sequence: TGTGCCAGCAGCTGGATCGGACAGATTTACGAGCAGTACTTC. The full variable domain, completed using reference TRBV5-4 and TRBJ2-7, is ETGVTQSPTHLIKTRGQQVTLRCSSQSGHNTVSWYQQALGQGPQFIFQYYREEENGRGNFPPRFSGLQFPNYSSELNVNALELDDSALYLCASSWIGQIYEQYFGPGTRLTVT.

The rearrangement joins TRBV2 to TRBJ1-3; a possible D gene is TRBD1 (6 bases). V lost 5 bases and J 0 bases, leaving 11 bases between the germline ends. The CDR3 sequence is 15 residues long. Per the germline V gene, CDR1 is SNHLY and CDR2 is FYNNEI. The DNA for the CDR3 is TGTGCCAGCAGTTCAGGGGCACGCTCTGGAAACACCATATATTTT. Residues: CASSSGARSGNTIYF.

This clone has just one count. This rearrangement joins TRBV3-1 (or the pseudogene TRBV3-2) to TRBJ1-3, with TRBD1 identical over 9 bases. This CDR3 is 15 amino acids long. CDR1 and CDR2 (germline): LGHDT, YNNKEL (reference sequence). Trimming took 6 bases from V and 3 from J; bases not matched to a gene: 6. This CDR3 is CASRAGTGRGNTIYF. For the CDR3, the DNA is TGTGCCAGCAGGGCCGGGACAGGGCGTGGAAACACCATATATTTT.